Shown below are 20 T cell receptor beta chains from a single sample sequenced in a study of T cell responses to AZD1222 COVID-19 vaccine. The data were produced by immunoSEQ multiplex PCR, yet TCRdb's version contains in-frame clones alone and is incomplete. The sample holds roughly 150,000 clones, 80% to 95% seen once. The specimen was peripheral blood, collected on day 0 of AZD1222 vaccination. The receptors were sampled from an adult in good health.

This chain connects TRBV12-3 or TRBV12-4 to TRBJ1-6; D is unresolved. CDR3 length equals 13 residues. V was trimmed by 0 bases and J by 7 bases, leaving 4 bases between them. The CDR3 DNA sequence: TGTGCCAGCAGTTTAGCGGTAAATTCACCCCTCCACTTT. As protein: CASSLAVNSPLHF.

The rearrangement links TRBV28 to TRBJ1-4, with D unclear. Germline values: CDR1 MDHEN, CDR2 SYDVKM. The CDR3 runs 15 residues. The V gene lost 7 bases and the J gene lost 5 bases, with 17 bases spanning the gap. CDR3 amino acids: CASTKAGAGNEKLFF. The CDR3 nucleotides are TGTGCCAGCACTAAAGCGGGAGCGGGGAATGAAAAACTGTTTTTT.

There are a few counts of this clone. The sample has other DNA sequences that encode this CDR3 too. The chain has TRBV19 and TRBJ2-7; possibly TRBD2 for D (5 bases). The V and J ends lost 3 bases and 1 base respectively, with 10 bases between them. There are 14 residues in the CDR3. Germline V CDR1 and CDR2: LNHDA, SQIVND (reference sequence). The CDR3 region is CASSIARGSYEQYF. The CDR3 DNA reads TGTGCCAGTAGTATTGCACGGGGTTCCTACGAGCAGTACTTC.

The chain's CDR3 is CASSIDRGANEQFF. CDR3 DNA: TGTGCCAGTAGTATAGATCGGGGGGCGAATGAGCAGTTCTTC. This chain joins TRBV19 and TRBJ2-1; maybe TRBD2 (7 bases). This CDR3 has 14 residues. The ends were cut back, 0 bases at V and 7 bases at J, with 10 bases in the middle. Germline-derived CDR1 and CDR2 are LNHDA and SQIVND (reference sequence).

This clone came up once. The rearrangement uses TRBV7-9 and TRBJ1-3; D not certain. V was shortened by 8 bases and J by 0 bases, with 23 bases between the two germline ends. This CDR3 region has 18 residues. CDR1 is SEHNR, CDR2 FQNEAQ, per germline (reference sequence). The CDR3 coding sequence is TGTGCCAGCGGAGTGAACAGAGGGCTAGGGTCCTCTGGAAACACCATATATTTT. Translation gives CASGVNRGLGSSGNTIYF.

This chain's CDR3 is CASSFDGISYEQYF. Written as DNA, the CDR3 is TGCGCCAGCAGTTTCGACGGTATCTCCTACGAGCAGTACTTC. The genes are TRBV10-2 and TRBJ2-7; D is unclear. Deletions cut 5 bases from V and 0 bases from J, with 11 bases between. The germline V gene encodes CDR1 WSHSY and CDR2 SAAADI. The length of the CDR3 is 14 residues.

The chain couples TRBV5-6 to TRBJ1-6, with 7 positions matching TRBD1. V lost 3 bases, J lost 6 bases, and 3 bases stayed unmatched. The CDR3 sequence is 14 residues long. Germline-derived CDR1 and CDR2 are SGHDT and YYEEEE. The CDR3, as DNA: TGTGCCAGCAGCTATGACAGGGCTAATTCACCCCTCCACTTT. Amino acid sequence: CASSYDRANSPLHF.

The chain has TRBV10-3 and TRBJ1-2, with 7 bases aligning to TRBD1. The CDR3 covers 14 residues. The V gene's germline CDR1 is ENHRY and CDR2 SYGVKD. V shed 9 bases and J 7 bases; nucleotides not matched to a gene: 14. The CDR3 bases are TGTGCCATTCCCAGGGGGGGCTTAATTGGTGGCTACACCTTC. This gives the protein CAIPRGGLIGGYTF.

The chain links TRBV5-1 to TRBJ2-3; possibly TRBD2 for D (6 bases). The V end was cut by 3 bases, the J end by 1 base, with 6 bases between. The CDR3 length is 13 residues. Germline CDR1 is SGHRS and CDR2 is YFSETQ. The CDR3 DNA sequence: TGCGCCAGCAGCTCGGGGGGCACAGATACGCAGTATTTT. Translated, it gives CASSSGGTDTQYF. Full variable domain (missing parts from reference TRBV5-1 and TRBJ2-3): KAGVTQTPRYLIKTRGQQVTLSCSPISGHRSVSWYQQTPGQGLQFLFEYFSETQRNKGNFPGRFSGRQFSNSRSEMNVSTLELGDSALYLCASSSGGTDTQYFGPGTRLTVL.

The chain links TRBV11-2 to TRBJ2-2, with D unclear. This CDR3 is built from 17 residues. V lost 2 bases, J lost 4 bases, and 17 bases lay in between. Germline loops: CDR1 SGHAT, CDR2 FQNNGV. CDR3 amino acids: CASSLSTSSGVTGELFF. The CDR3 coding sequence is TGTGCCAGCAGCTTATCCACCAGCAGTGGCGTCACCGGGGAGCTGTTTTTT.

J is TRBJ2-2 and V is TRBV30; 12 positions agree with TRBD2. CDR3 length: 16 amino acids. Germline CDR1 reads GTSNPN; CDR2 reads SVGIG (reference sequence). Unmatched junction bases numbered 2, after V lost 1 base and J lost 2 bases. The CDR3 protein is CAWSGLAGANTGELFF. As DNA, the CDR3 is TGTGCCTGGAGTGGACTAGCGGGGGCTAACACCGGGGAGCTGTTTTTT.

This rearrangement joins TRBV11-2 to TRBJ2-1; unclear D gene. V gave up 1 base and J gave up 5 bases, with 6 bases separating them. This CDR3 has 13 residues. Germline assignment: CDR1 SGHAT and CDR2 FQNNGV. This chain's CDR3 is CASSLGPNNEQFF. The CDR3 nucleotides are TGTGCCAGCAGCTTAGGACCCAACAATGAGCAGTTCTTC.

The genes are TRBV28 and TRBJ1-3; a weak D match, TRBD1 (5 bases). V lost 2 bases and J lost 4, with 9 bases in between. CDR3 length: 14 residues. Germline CDR1 reads MDHEN; CDR2 reads SYDVKM. The CDR3 bases are TGTGCCAGCAGTTTACGGGGACTAGGAAACACCATATATTTT. This encodes CASSLRGLGNTIYF.

The rearrangement links TRBV24-1 to TRBJ2-3; 10 bases fit TRBD1. CDR3 length: 15 amino acids. The germline V gene has CDR1 KGHDR and CDR2 SFDVKD. The V and J ends lost 3 bases and 6 bases, in that order; junction bases with no gene match: 5. The CDR3 spells CATSDRTGGDDTQYF. The CDR3 DNA is TGTGCCACCAGTGATCGGACAGGGGGAGATGATACGCAGTATTTT.

The chain carries TRBV7-9 and TRBJ1-5; 9 bases are shared with TRBD1. This CDR3 has 16 amino acids. Per germline, CDR1 SEHNR and CDR2 FQNEAQ (reference sequence). Unmatched junction bases numbered 6, after V lost 4 bases and J lost 2 bases. The chain's CDR3 is CASSSMDRGGNQPQHF. DNA of the CDR3: TGTGCCAGCAGCTCGATGGACAGGGGTGGCAATCAGCCCCAGCATTTT.

The chain has TRBV3-1 (or the pseudogene TRBV3-2) and TRBJ2-7; D might be TRBD1 (7 bases). This CDR3 contains 15 residues. The germline CDR1 and CDR2 sequences are LGHDT and YNNKEL (reference sequence). V was pared by 4 bases and J by 3 bases, with 16 bases between. The CDR3 reads CASSLRPQGGYEQYF. The CDR3 region has the DNA TGTGCCAGCAGCCTCCGTCCCCAGGGGGGCTACGAGCAGTACTTC.

CDR3 bases: TGCGCCAGCAGCCAAGTCCGGGGTGGCGAGCAGTACTTC. It specifies CASSQVRGGEQYF. This chain joins TRBV4-3 and TRBJ2-7, with TRBD2 as a possible D gene (5 bases). Per the germline V gene, CDR1 is LGHNA and CDR2 is YSLEER. The CDR3 totals 13 residues. V gave up 1 base and J gave up 6 bases, with 10 bases separating them.

The V and J genes are TRBV19 and TRBJ2-1, with D unclear. CDR1 and CDR2 from the germline V gene are LNHDA and SQIVND (reference sequence). CDR3 length: 13 amino acids. Trimming removed 2 bases at V and 3 bases at J, with 5 bases between. CDR3 sequence: CASSIRSYNEQFF. Here the CDR3 DNA reads TGTGCCAGTAGTATACGCAGCTACAATGAGCAGTTCTTC.

The V call is TRBV4-2, the J call TRBJ2-3; the D is unclear. The V gene lost 0 bases and the J gene lost 0 bases, with 7 bases spanning the gap. Germline V gene data show CDR1 as LGHNA and CDR2 as YNFKEQ. This CDR3 has 15 amino acids. The CDR3 DNA is TGTGCCAGCAGCCAAGATTTAACTAGCACAGATACGCAGTATTTT. This gives the protein CASSQDLTSTDTQYF.

This clone was recorded only once. This chain connects TRBV12-3 or TRBV12-4 to TRBJ1-3; D uncertain. The CDR3 totals 13 residues. Trimming shortened V by 3 bases and J by 4 bases, and 7 bases separated the two germline ends. Here the CDR3 reads CASSFFGGNTIYF. The CDR3 region has the DNA TGTGCCAGCAGTTTTTTTGGGGGAAACACCATATATTTT.